Here is one T cell receptor beta chain with its context. As yet, its antigen is unknown. This specimen belongs to a study of beta chain features in type 1 diabetes. Study results and limitations: The study found moderately but significantly shorter TCRB CDR3s in all four CD4+ subsets of Type 1 diabetes patients.

CDR1 is GTSNPN and CDR2 is SVGIG in the germline V gene (reference sequence). V was clipped by 8 bases and J by 11 bases, with 16 bases between them. This CDR3 is 12 amino acids long. The sequenced template was cDNA made from the entire isolated RNA. Using immunoSEQ multiplex PCR, the repertoire was profiled, and TCRdb retains in-frame clones only, with some absent. The sample has approximately 150,000 clones; 50% to 70% are singletons. This TCR was recovered from a young man with type 1 diabetes. The chain uses TRBV30 and TRBJ1-6; TRBD1 might be the D (5 bases). Sequencing was carried out using naive CD4+ T cells from blood. The CDR3 nucleotides are TGTGCCATGCAACGGGGGGGGACACCCCTCCACTTT. Translated: CAMQRGGTPLHF.